This T cell receptor beta chain is from a study of CD8+CD57+ T cells in acquired aplastic anemia. Investigators profiled TCR beta VDJ and CDR3 from genomic DNA template. One entry per CDR3 protein, called by TCRdb with MiXCR from the reads. Altogether about 150,000 distinct CDR3 sequences are present, about 54% being singletons, with the ten largest covering over 9.5%. CDR1 and CDR2 (germline): LNHDA, SQIVND (reference sequence). The CDR3 has 14 amino acids. For sequencing, patients were chosen who had shown expansion of CD8+CD57+ cells by flow cytometry. Regarding this clonotype: Its ends do not fully match the called genes, so a read error is possible.

The rearrangement joins TRBV19 to TRBJ2-3; 9 nucleotides match TRBD1. This TCR derives from a human donor with aplastic anemia. Sequenced input: sorted CD4+, CD8+, or CD8+CD57+ T cells (not recorded which) from PBMCs. CDR3 coding DNA: TGTGCCAGTAAGGGGACAGGGTACACAGATACGCGGTATTTT. This codes for CASKGTGYTDTRYF.